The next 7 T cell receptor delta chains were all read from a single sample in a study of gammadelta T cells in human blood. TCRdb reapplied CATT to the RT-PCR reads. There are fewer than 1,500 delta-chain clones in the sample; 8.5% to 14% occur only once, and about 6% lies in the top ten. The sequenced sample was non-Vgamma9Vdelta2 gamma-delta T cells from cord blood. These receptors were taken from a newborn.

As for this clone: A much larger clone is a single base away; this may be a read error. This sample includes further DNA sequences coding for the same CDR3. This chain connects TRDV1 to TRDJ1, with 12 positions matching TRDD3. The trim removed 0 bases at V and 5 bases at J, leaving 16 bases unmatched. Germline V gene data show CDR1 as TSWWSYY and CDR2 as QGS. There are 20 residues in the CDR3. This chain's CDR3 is CALGELGVHRWGIRVDKLIF. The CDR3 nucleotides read TGTGCTCTTGGGGAACTCGGGGTACACCGCTGGGGGATACGCGTAGATAAACTCATCTTT.

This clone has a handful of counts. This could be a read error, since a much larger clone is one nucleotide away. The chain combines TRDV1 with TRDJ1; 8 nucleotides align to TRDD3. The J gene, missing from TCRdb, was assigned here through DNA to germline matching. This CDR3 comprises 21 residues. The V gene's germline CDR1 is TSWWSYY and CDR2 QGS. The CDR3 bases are TGTGCTCTTGGGGAACTGGAAGGACTGGGGGCCCACCCCTCCTACACTGATAAACTCATCTTT. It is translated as CALGELEGLGAHPSYTDKLIF.

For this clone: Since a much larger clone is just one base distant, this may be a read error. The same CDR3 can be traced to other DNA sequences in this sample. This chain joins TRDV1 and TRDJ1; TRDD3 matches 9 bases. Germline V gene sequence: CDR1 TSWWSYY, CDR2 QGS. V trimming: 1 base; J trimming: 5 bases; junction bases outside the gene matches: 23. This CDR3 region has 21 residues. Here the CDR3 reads CALGEPPLLGEMLGDSDKLIF. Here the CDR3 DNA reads TGTGCTCTTGGGGAACCCCCTTTACTCGGGGAAATGCTGGGGGATTCTGATAAACTCATCTTT.

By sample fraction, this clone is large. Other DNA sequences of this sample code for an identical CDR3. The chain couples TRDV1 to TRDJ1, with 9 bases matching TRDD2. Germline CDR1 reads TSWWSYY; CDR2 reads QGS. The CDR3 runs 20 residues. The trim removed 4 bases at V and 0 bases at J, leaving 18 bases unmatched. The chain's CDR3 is CALGGTTTFLRGGNTDKLIF. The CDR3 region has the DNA TGTGCTCTTGGGGGCACTACAACCTTCCTACGAGGGGGGAACACCGATAAACTCATCTTT.

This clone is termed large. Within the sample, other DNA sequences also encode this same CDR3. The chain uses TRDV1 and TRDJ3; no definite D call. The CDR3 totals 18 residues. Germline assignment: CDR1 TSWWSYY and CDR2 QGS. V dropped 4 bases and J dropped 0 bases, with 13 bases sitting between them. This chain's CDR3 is CALGGPRDPSWDTRQMFF. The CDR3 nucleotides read TGTGCTCTTGGGGGGCCGCGGGACCCCTCCTGGGACACCCGACAGATGTTTTTC.

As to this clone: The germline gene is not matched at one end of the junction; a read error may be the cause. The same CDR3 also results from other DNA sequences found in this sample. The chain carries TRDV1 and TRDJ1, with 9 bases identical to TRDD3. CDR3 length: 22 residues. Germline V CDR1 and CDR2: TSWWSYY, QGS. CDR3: CALGELATLPGGYHLYTDKLIF. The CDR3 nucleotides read TGTGCTCTTGGGGAACTAGCCACTCTCCCCGGGGGATACCACCTTTACACAGATAAACTCATCTTT.

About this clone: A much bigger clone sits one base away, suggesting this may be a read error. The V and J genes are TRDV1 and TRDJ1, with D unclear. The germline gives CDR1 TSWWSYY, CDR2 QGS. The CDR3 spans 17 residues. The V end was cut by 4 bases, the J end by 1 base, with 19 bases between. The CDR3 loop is CALGGYRQRGITDKLIF. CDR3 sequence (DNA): TGTGCTCTTGGGGGATATCGGCAAAGGGGCATCACCGATAAACTCATCTTT.